This T cell receptor (beta chain) was recovered during a study of blood T cell repertoires in COVID-19. Background on the study: Specimens from acute and convalescent COVID-19 originated in the United States, Italy and Spain. Sample material is recorded as cDNA or gDNA derived from T cells, B-cell-depleted T cells, or PBMCs.

Germline V gene sequence: CDR1 MNHNS, CDR2 SASEGT. The CDR3 is made up of 16 amino acids. V shed 1 base and J 2 bases; nucleotides not matched to a gene: 7. Libraries were prepared by immunoSEQ multiplex PCR; TCRdb keeps only in-frame clonotypes and omits some of them. The top ten clones hold 0.75% to 1% of a sample with some 300,000 clones, over 75% of them seen once. Clinical histories supplied by participants themselves formed the basis of cohort assignment. The chain joins TRBV6-1 to TRBJ2-7; 8 bases line up with TRBD2. What was sequenced was PBMCs or T cells enriched from blood (not recorded which). The receptor was derived from a woman aged 30 to 39 who had recovered from COVID-19. The CDR3, as DNA: TGTGCCAGCAGTGAAGGTGCGGCGGGAGGCGCCTACGAGCAGTACTTC. It yields the protein CASSEGAAGGAYEQYF.